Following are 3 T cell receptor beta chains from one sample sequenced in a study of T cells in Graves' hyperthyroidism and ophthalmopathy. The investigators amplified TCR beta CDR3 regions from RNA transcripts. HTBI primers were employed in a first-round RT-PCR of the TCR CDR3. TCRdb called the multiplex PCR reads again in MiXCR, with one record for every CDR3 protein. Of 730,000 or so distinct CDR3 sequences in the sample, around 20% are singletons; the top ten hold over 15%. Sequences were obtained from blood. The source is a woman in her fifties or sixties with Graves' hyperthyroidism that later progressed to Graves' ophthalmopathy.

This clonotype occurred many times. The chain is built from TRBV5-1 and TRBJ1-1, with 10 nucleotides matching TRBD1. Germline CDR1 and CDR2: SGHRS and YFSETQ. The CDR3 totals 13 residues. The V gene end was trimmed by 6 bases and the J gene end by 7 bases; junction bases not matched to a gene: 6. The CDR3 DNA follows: TGCGCCAGCAACGATGGGACAGGGGTTGAAGCTTTCTTT. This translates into CASNDGTGVEAFF.

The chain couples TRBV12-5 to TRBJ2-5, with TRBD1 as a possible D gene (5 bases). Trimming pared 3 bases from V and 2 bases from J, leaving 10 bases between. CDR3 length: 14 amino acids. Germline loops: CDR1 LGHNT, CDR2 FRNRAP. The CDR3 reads CASGFRGTQETQYF. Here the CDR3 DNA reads TGTGCTAGTGGTTTTAGGGGCACGCAAGAGACCCAGTACTTC.

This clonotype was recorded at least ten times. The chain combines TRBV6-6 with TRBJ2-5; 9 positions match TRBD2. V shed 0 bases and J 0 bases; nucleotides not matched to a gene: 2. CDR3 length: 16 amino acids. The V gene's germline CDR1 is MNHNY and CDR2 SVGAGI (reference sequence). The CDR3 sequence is CASSYSSSGNQETQYF. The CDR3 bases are TGTGCCAGCAGTTACTCGTCTAGCGGGAACCAAGAGACCCAGTACTTC.